The clone carrying this T cell receptor (beta chain) occurred a few times. This sample stems from a study of T-cell memory formation after mild COVID-19. TCRdb ran MiXCR on the 5' RACE reads and lists one entry per CDR3 protein. The table records 300,000 to 400,000 distinct CDR3 sequences, more than 15% of them present only once. CDR1 and CDR2 from the germline V gene are MNHEY and SVGEGT. Between the trimmed V and J ends, which lost 2 bases and 4 bases, there was a span of 4 bases. The CDR3 sequence is 12 residues long. Material for sequencing was PBMCs or a T cell subset sorted from them (not recorded which). The source is a young man who had mild COVID-19 (a few samples of this study predate the infection). Cell type and time point are not known. The chain carries TRBV6-2 or TRBV6-3 and TRBJ2-3; no firm D call. The CDR3 loop reads CASSYESDTQYF. Written as DNA, the CDR3 is TGTGCCAGCAGTTACGAGTCAGATACGCAGTATTTT.